Given below is one T cell receptor beta chain in context. Germline CDR1 reads SGHTA; CDR2 reads FQGNSA. This CDR3 has 15 amino acids. V trimming: 5 bases; J trimming: 2 bases; junction bases outside the gene matches: 7. The sample comes from a study of blood T cell repertoires in COVID-19. Clones were sequenced by immunoSEQ multiplex PCR, and TCRdb holds only the in-frame ones, with some missing. The sample has around 300,000 clones, 85% seen once; the top ten hold 13%. Sequenced sample: peripheral blood. The receptor was derived from a human donor in a cohort sampled during active COVID-19. The chain carries TRBV7-2 and TRBJ1-1; TRBD1 matches at 8 bases. The CDR3 bases are TGTGCCAGCAGCCCCTGGACAGGGAGTAACACTGAAGCTTTCTTT. Protein sequence: CASSPWTGSNTEAFF.